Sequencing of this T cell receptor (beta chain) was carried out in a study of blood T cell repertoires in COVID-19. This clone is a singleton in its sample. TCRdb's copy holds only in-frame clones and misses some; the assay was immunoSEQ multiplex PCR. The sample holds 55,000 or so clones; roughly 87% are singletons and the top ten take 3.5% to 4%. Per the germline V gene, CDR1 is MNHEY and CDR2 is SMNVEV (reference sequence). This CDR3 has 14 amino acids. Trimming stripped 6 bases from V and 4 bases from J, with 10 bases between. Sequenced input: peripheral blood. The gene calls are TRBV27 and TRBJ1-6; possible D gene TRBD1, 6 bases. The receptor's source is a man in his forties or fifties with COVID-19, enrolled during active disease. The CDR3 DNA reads TGTGCCAGCAGCTCCGGACAGTATAATTCACCCCTCCACTTT. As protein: CASSSGQYNSPLHF.